The clone carrying this TCR beta chain was seen a handful of times. Its antigen is as yet unknown. Trimming cost V 1 base and J 2 bases, with 12 bases left between them. The germline V gene has CDR1 MGHRA and CDR2 YSYEKL. This CDR3 region has 15 residues. Conversion of TCR transcripts into cDNA relied on 5'RACE template switching, which added a universal primer site and UMIs. TCRdb ran MiXCR on the 5' RACE reads and lists one entry per CDR3 protein. The sample includes 500,000 to 650,000 distinct CDR3 sequences, about a sixth of them seen just once. These data belong to a study of T cells after yellow fever vaccination. Study at large: Low-cell-number fractions underwent preparation using SMART-Seq v4 Ultra Low Input.

Findings of the study overall: Compared with primary, the secondary response was weaker and peaked at day 5, not 15. Relatively few clonotypes were ones that appeared in both CD4 and CD8 compartments.

The chain is built from TRBV4-1 and TRBJ2-7, with a tentative D call TRBD2 (5 bases). This specimen was PBMCs, taken less than 6 days after the first yellow fever vaccination. The TCR originated in a man younger than 35 who received the YFV17D yellow fever vaccine. The CDR3 spells CASSQVFNGAYEQYV. The CDR3 nucleotides read TGCGCCAGCAGCCAAGTATTTAACGGGGCCTACGAGCAGTACGTC.